The source of this T cell receptor (beta chain) is a study of T cell repertoires in cytomegalovirus infection. Study details: CMV infection together with matching HLA type was indicated by public TCR beta signatures. Overall study results and limits: There were HLA-C-restricted CMV-specific TCR beta clonotypes dominating the ex vivo response.

This clonotype has ten or more counts. Its antigen remains unidentified. One entry per CDR3 protein results from TCRdb running MiXCR on the reads. The sample consists of around 450,000 distinct CDR3 sequences, 11% of them appearing once. The sequence came from a human donor in good health (CMV status not recorded). Some clones in this sample may be carry-over from other donors' samples. Sequenced sample: PBMCs.

CDR3 in amino acids: CASSFRGTSRETQYF. DNA for the CDR3: TGTGCCAGCAGCTTTAGGGGAACTAGTAGAGAGACCCAGTACTTC. The chain combines TRBV11-2 with TRBJ2-5; TRBD1 or TRBD2 may be the D gene (5 bases each). The CDR3 consists of 15 residues. CDR1 and CDR2 (germline): SGHAT, FQNNGV. Trimming cost V 3 bases and J 4 bases, with 15 bases left between them.